Below, 29 T cell receptor beta chains from the same sample are listed, as sequenced in a study of OX40 agonist ivuxolimab in advanced cancers. Sequenced by immunoSEQ multiplex PCR; TCRdb stores in-frame clones only, minus some. The sample contains under 20,000 clones, 85% to 90% of which appear only once. This specimen was CD4+ or CD8+ T cells sorted from blood, taken in a trial of the OX40 agonist ivuxolimab. These receptor sequences come from an adult with an advanced solid tumor such as melanoma, head and neck, liver or kidney cancer.

This chain links TRBV9 with TRBJ1-5; tentatively, D is TRBD1 (6 bases). The CDR3 length is 15 residues. From germline, CDR1 is SGDLS and CDR2 YYNGEE. The V end was cut by 0 bases, the J end by 7 bases, with 14 bases between. CDR3 in amino acids: CASSVGEGVRQPQHF. CDR3 DNA: TGTGCCAGCAGCGTAGGGGAGGGGGTCCGGCAGCCCCAGCATTTT.

J is TRBJ2-1 and V is TRBV11-2, with TRBD2 matching over 10 bases. The germline CDR1 and CDR2 sequences are SGHAT and FQNNGV. With V trimmed by 6 bases and J by 9 bases, 11 bases remained unmatched. The CDR3 length is 15 residues. CDR3: CASSLASGGTGEQFF. Here the CDR3 DNA reads TGTGCCAGCAGTCTCGCTAGCGGGGGTACCGGTGAGCAGTTCTTC.

This chain connects TRBV5-5 to TRBJ1-4; D is unclear. Trimming stripped 3 bases from V and 0 bases from J, with 6 bases between. The CDR3 has 14 residues. Germline CDR1 and CDR2: SGHKS and YYEKEE (reference sequence). CDR3 sequence (DNA): TGTGCCAGCAGCTCACTGGCAACTAATGAAAAACTGTTTTTT. Its translation is CASSSLATNEKLFF.

The chain uses TRBV7-6 and TRBJ2-1; 11 bases map to TRBD2. The CDR3 runs to 20 residues. Germline V gene data show CDR1 as SGHVS and CDR2 as FNYEAQ. V gave up 5 bases and J gave up 0 bases; unmatched junction bases: 15. The CDR3: CASSGRRSSGGHNSYNEQFF. The CDR3 DNA reads TGTGCCAGCAGCGGGCGGCGGTCTAGCGGGGGGCACAACTCCTACAATGAGCAGTTCTTC. Together with reference TRBV7-6 and TRBJ2-1, the CDR3 gives the full variable domain: GAGVSQSPRYKVTKRGQDVALRCDPISGHVSLYWYRQALGQGPEFLTYFNYEAQQDKSGLPNDRFSAERPEGSISTLTIQRTEQRDSAMYRCASSGRRSSGGHNSYNEQFFGPGTRLTVL.

V gene TRBV5-6 combines with J gene TRBJ1-5; D remains ambiguous. V was cut by 4 bases and J by 7 bases, with 9 bases left in between. The CDR3 runs 12 residues. Germline-derived CDR1 and CDR2 are SGHDT and YYEEEE. CDR3 DNA: TGTGCCAGCAGCCTGAGAGACCAGCCCCAGCATTTT. Protein sequence: CASSLRDQPQHF.

This clone was seen a handful of times. Other DNA sequences from this sample encode an identical CDR3 as well. This chain joins TRBV7-2 and TRBJ2-1, with D maybe TRBD1 (6 bases). CDR3 length: 14 residues. V was shortened by 0 bases and J by 6 bases, with 9 bases between the two germline ends. In germline, CDR1 is SGHTA, CDR2 FQGNSA. CDR3 residues: CASSLAAGANEQFF. CDR3 bases: TGTGCCAGCAGCTTAGCGGCAGGGGCCAATGAGCAGTTCTTC.

The table lists this clone with a few counts. This rearrangement joins TRBV7-2 to TRBJ1-4, with D possibly TRBD1 on 5 matching bases. Germline V gives CDR1 SGHTA, CDR2 FQGNSA. Trimming removed 8 bases from V and 0 bases from J, with 13 bases in between. CDR3 size: 15 residues. CDR3 region: CASGGRGSTNEKLFF. CDR3 DNA: TGTGCCAGCGGGGGAAGGGGTTCAACTAATGAAAAACTGTTTTTT.

The table lists this clone with a few counts. J is TRBJ1-5 and V is TRBV7-9; D not certain. This CDR3 has 12 amino acids. Trimming took 6 bases from V and 1 from J, leaving 4 bases between them. Germline values: CDR1 SEHNR, CDR2 FQNEAQ (reference sequence). Here the CDR3 reads CASSRSNQPQHF. The CDR3 nucleotides are TGTGCCAGCAGTCGGAGCAATCAGCCCCAGCATTTT.

The rearrangement uses TRBV19 and TRBJ2-2, with 9 nucleotides matching TRBD1. Germline V CDR1 and CDR2: LNHDA, SQIVND (reference sequence). The CDR3 is 14 residues long. Trimming cost V 7 bases and J 2 bases; bases outside gene matches: 2. CDR3 nucleotide sequence: TGTGCCAGTACACAGGGGGCTAACACCGGGGAGCTGTTTTTT. It yields the protein CASTQGANTGELFF.

This chain uses TRBV5-8 with TRBJ2-7; maybe TRBD1 (6 bases). Germline V lookup: CDR1 SGHTS, CDR2 YDEGEE. The CDR3 loop spans 11 amino acids. V was clipped by 4 bases and J by 6 bases, with 8 bases between them. In nucleotides, the CDR3 is TGTGCCAGCAGCAGACAGGTCGAGCAGTACTTC. Translating it yields CASSRQVEQYF. Full variable domain (rest looked up from reference TRBV5-8 and TRBJ2-7): EAGVTQSPTHLIKTRGQQATLRCSPISGHTSVYWYQQALGLGLQFLLWYDEGEERNRGNFPPRFSGRQFPNYSSELNVNALELEDSALYLCASSRQVEQYFGPGTRLTVT.

This clone was observed a few times. The chain links TRBV10-3 to TRBJ2-1; possibly TRBD1 or TRBD2 for D (5 bases each). The CDR3 loop spans 13 amino acids. Germline CDR1 ENHRY, CDR2 SYGVKD. V lost 2 bases and J lost 7, with 9 bases in between. The CDR3 here is CAISEARENEQFF. CDR3 DNA: TGTGCCATCAGTGAGGCCAGGGAGAATGAGCAGTTCTTC.

The table lists this clone with a count of one. The chain's CDR3 is CAWSSGGYEQYF. The DNA of the CDR3 is TGTGCCTGGAGCTCAGGGGGCTACGAGCAGTACTTC. This sequence joins TRBV30 and TRBJ2-7; 7 bases map to TRBD1. The CDR3 covers 12 residues. CDR1 and CDR2 (germline): GTSNPN, SVGIG (reference sequence). The trim removed 3 bases at V and 3 bases at J, leaving 2 bases unmatched.

The rearrangement uses TRBV28 and TRBJ1-1, with TRBD1 matching 7 bases. Germline-derived CDR1 and CDR2 are MDHEN and SYDVKM. V gave up 7 bases and J gave up 10 bases; unmatched junction bases: 9. The CDR3 has 12 amino acids. The CDR3 reads CASTTGTVGAFF. The CDR3 region has the DNA TGTGCCAGCACGACAGGGACTGTTGGAGCTTTCTTT.

The chain couples TRBV9 to TRBJ2-5; TRBD2 aligns across 7 bases. The CDR3 contains 16 residues. Germline assignment: CDR1 SGDLS and CDR2 YYNGEE. V lost 0 bases to trimming and J lost 2 bases; unmatched junction nucleotides: 7. The CDR3 is CASSVGASGAQETQYF. DNA for the CDR3: TGTGCCAGCAGCGTAGGGGCTAGCGGTGCGCAAGAGACCCAGTACTTC.

This clone was observed a few times. The CDR3, as DNA: TGCGCCAGCAGCTTGCTCGGGCCCCGCGAGGGAAACACCATATATTTT. Translated: CASSLLGPREGNTIYF. The chain uses TRBV5-1 and TRBJ1-3, with D unresolved. With 1 base removed from V and 4 bases from J, the gap between germline ends came to 15 bases. This CDR3 spans 16 amino acids. Germline CDR1 and CDR2: SGHRS and YFSETQ.

The chain links TRBV2 to TRBJ2-7, with TRBD1 identical over 7 bases. This CDR3 has 14 residues. Germline CDR1 reads SNHLY; CDR2 reads FYNNEI. J was trimmed by 3 bases and V by 3 bases; bases with no gene match: 5. The CDR3 region is CASSDRGQFYEQYF. The CDR3 region has the DNA TGTGCCAGCAGTGACCGGGGACAGTTCTACGAGCAGTACTTC.

This chain links TRBV18 with TRBJ2-5, with D perhaps TRBD1 or TRBD2 (5 bases each). This CDR3 region has 13 residues. V was trimmed by 1 base and J by 5 bases, leaving 8 bases between them. Germline loops: CDR1 KGHSH, CDR2 LQKENI. In DNA form, the CDR3 reads TGTGCCAGCTCACCACGGGGGATGGAGACCCAGTACTTC. Translated, it gives CASSPRGMETQYF.

The chain recombines TRBV5-1 with TRBJ2-2, with unresolved D. V was shortened by 0 bases and J by 7 bases, with 13 bases between the two germline ends. There are 15 residues in the CDR3. Germline assignment: CDR1 SGHRS and CDR2 YFSETQ. In DNA form, the CDR3 reads TGCGCCAGCAGCTTGGTGAGACCCGGCGACGGGGAGCTGTTTTTT. Translating it yields CASSLVRPGDGELFF.

This clone has just a few counts. V and J are TRBV5-1 and TRBJ1-2; 8 bases are shared with TRBD1. Germline assignment: CDR1 SGHRS and CDR2 YFSETQ. Trimming cost V 4 bases and J 7 bases; bases outside gene matches: 6. The CDR3 spans 13 residues. The CDR3 bases are TGCGCCAGCAGCCTGACAGGGGAGTTTGGCTACACCTTC. Translation: CASSLTGEFGYTF.

This clone showed up just once. The chain is built from TRBV6-5 and TRBJ1-5, with a possible D match to TRBD1 (6 bases). CDR3 size: 15 residues. Trimming removed 2 bases at V and 0 bases at J, with 8 bases between. The germline V gene encodes CDR1 MNHEY and CDR2 SVGAGI. The CDR3 loop is CASSYGQYSNQPQHF. The CDR3, as DNA: TGTGCCAGCAGTTACGGACAGTATAGCAATCAGCCCCAGCATTTT.

This chain joins TRBV7-8 and TRBJ2-7, with TRBD2 matching over 12 bases. The germline CDR1 and CDR2 sequences are SGHVS and FQNEAQ. V was pared by 4 bases and J by 4 bases, with 11 bases of the junction left unmatched. The CDR3 is 17 amino acids. CDR3 sequence reads: CASSSPTTSGRGYEQYF. CDR3 nucleotides: TGTGCCAGCAGCTCCCCTACGACTAGCGGGAGAGGTTACGAGCAGTACTTC.

The rearrangement uses TRBV2 and TRBJ2-3, with 9 nucleotides matching TRBD2. The CDR3 spans 15 residues. Germline CDR1 is SNHLY and CDR2 is FYNNEI. Trimming removed 4 bases from V and 3 bases from J; junction bases left unmatched: 5. CDR3 coding DNA: TGTGCCAGCAGTGGAGCTAGCGGGATGACAGATACGCAGTATTTT. This translates into CASSGASGMTDTQYF.

V usage is TRBV29-1 and J usage is TRBJ1-1; D uncertain. The CDR3 has 12 residues. V was clipped by 8 bases and J by 0 bases, with 10 bases between them. CDR1 is SQVTM and CDR2 is ANQGSEA in the germline V gene. DNA of the CDR3: TGCAGCCCCCGTCGGGTGAACACTGAAGCTTTCTTT. Translating it yields CSPRRVNTEAFF. Full variable domain (rest looked up from reference TRBV29-1 and TRBJ1-1): SAVISQKPSRDICQRGTSLTIQCQVDSQVTMMFWYRQQPGQSLTLIATANQGSEATYESGFVIDKFPISRPNLTFSTLTVSNMSPEDSSIYLCSPRRVNTEAFFGQGTRLTVV.

The V call is TRBV30, the J call TRBJ2-5; D is unresolved. The end of the DNA fits TRBJ2-7 better, so the J call may be wrong. The CDR3 extends over 10 amino acids. Germline loops: CDR1 GTSNPN, CDR2 SVGIG (reference sequence). The CDR3 spells CAWGSYEQYF. For the CDR3, the DNA is TGTGCCTGGGGATCCTACGAGCAGTACTTC.

CDR3 amino acids: CASSLVGPTLETQYF. Written as DNA, the CDR3 is TGTGCCAGCAGCTTGGTGGGTCCCACGTTGGAGACCCAGTACTTC. The V and J genes are TRBV5-5 and TRBJ2-5; no reliable D call. The germline CDR1 and CDR2 sequences are SGHKS and YYEKEE (reference sequence). Deletions cut 0 bases from V and 5 bases from J, with 14 bases between. The CDR3 extends over 15 amino acids.

This chain joins TRBV29-1 and TRBJ2-7, with a weak D call TRBD2 (7 bases). V lost 4 bases and J 5 bases, leaving 18 bases between the germline ends. The CDR3 extends over 14 amino acids. Germline V gives CDR1 SQVTM, CDR2 ANQGSEA. The CDR3 bases are TGCAGCGTTGCCGGAGGGAGGGGGGTCGACGAGCAGTACTTC. Residues: CSVAGGRGVDEQYF.

The chain couples TRBV2 to TRBJ1-1; D possibly corresponds to TRBD1 (6 bases). The V end lost 7 bases, the J end lost 6 bases, and 12 bases lay between the germline ends. CDR3 length equals 12 residues. From germline, CDR1 is SNHLY and CDR2 FYNNEI. CDR3 sequence: CASNPGAAEAFF. The DNA of the CDR3 is TGTGCCAGCAACCCGGGGGCCGCTGAAGCTTTCTTT. The whole variable domain, remainder taken from reference TRBV2 and TRBJ1-1, is EPEVTQTPSHQVTQMGQEVILRCVPISNHLYFYWYRQILGQKVEFLVSFYNNEISEKSEIFDDQFSVERPDGSNFTLKIRSTKLEDSAMYFCASNPGAAEAFFGQGTRLTVV.

The gene calls are TRBV5-1 and TRBJ2-7, with 10 bases matching TRBD1. The CDR3 has 16 amino acids. Germline values: CDR1 SGHRS, CDR2 YFSETQ. Trimming cost V 0 bases and J 3 bases; bases outside gene matches: 6. The CDR3 DNA sequence: TGCGCCAGCAGCTTGGTTGGGACAGGGGTTCACTACGAGCAGTACTTC. It yields the protein CASSLVGTGVHYEQYF.

The genes are TRBV5-6 and TRBJ1-2; D is possibly TRBD1 (5 bases). Between the trimmed V and J ends, which lost 0 bases and 3 bases, there was a span of 9 bases. CDR1 and CDR2 (germline): SGHDT, YYEEEE. This CDR3 is 14 amino acids long. CDR3 nucleotide sequence: TGTGCCAGCAGCTTGGGGAGGGGCGACTATGGCTACACCTTC. Its translation is CASSLGRGDYGYTF.